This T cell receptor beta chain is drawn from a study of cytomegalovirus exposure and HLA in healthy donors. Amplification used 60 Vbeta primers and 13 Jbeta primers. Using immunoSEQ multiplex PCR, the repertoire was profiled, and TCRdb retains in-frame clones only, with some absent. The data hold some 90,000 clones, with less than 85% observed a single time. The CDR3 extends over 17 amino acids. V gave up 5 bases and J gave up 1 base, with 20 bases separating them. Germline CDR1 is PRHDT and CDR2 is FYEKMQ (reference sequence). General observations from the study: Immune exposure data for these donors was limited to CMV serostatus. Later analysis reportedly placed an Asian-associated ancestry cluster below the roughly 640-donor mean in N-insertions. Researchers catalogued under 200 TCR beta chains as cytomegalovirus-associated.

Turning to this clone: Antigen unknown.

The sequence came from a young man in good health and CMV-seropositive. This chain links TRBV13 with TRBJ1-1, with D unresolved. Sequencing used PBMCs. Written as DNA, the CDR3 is TGTGCCAGCAGCCCGCCCTCACTATTGCAGAAGAACACTGAAGCTTTCTTT. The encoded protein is CASSPPSLLQKNTEAFF.